A selection of T cell receptor beta chains follows, all from one sample in a study of cytomegalovirus exposure and HLA in healthy donors. This table comes from immunoSEQ multiplex PCR, and its TCRdb copy is limited to in-frame clones, with some not included. This sample has some 99,000 clones; approximately 76% occur once, and the top ten carry roughly 8.2%. The sample comprised PBMCs. The receptors were sampled from a woman in her forties or fifties in good health and CMV-seropositive. Each CDR3 is given with its conserved first and last residue. The D gene is left open where the match is weak. Rows may omit the clone size; those that give it use once, few, many or a size class.

J gene: TRBJ1-2; V gene: TRBV21-1; D gene: NA; clone size: NA; CDR3 DNA: TGTGCCAGCAGCAATGGACCCGGGGAAGGCCGGGGCTATGGCTACACCTTC; CDR3 protein: CASSNGPGEGRGYGYTF
J gene: TRBJ2-4; V gene: TRBV27; D gene: NA; clone size: once; CDR3 DNA: TGTGCCAGCAGTCCGAATTCGGACATTCAGTACTTC; CDR3 protein: CASSPNSDIQYF
J gene: TRBJ1-1; V gene: TRBV7-9; D gene: TRBD1; clone size: once; CDR3 DNA: TGTTCCAGCAGCAGCGGACAGGGGGGCACTGAAGCTTTCTTT; CDR3 protein: CSSSSGQGGTEAFF
J gene: TRBJ1-1; V gene: TRBV9; D gene: TRBD1; clone size: NA; CDR3 DNA: TGTGCCATGAACCGAGGGGGCGCAATCGTTGGGGACACTGAAGCTTTCTTT; CDR3 protein: CAMNRGGAIVGDTEAFF
J gene: TRBJ2-2; V gene: TRBV13; D gene: NA; clone size: NA; CDR3 DNA: TGTGCCAGCAGCTCCCCCCTCTCGTTGGGGGCGGGGAACACCGGGGAGCTGTTTTTT; CDR3 protein: CASSSPLSLGAGNTGELFF
J gene: TRBJ2-2; V gene: TRBV18; D gene: TRBD1; clone size: once; CDR3 DNA: TGTGCCAGCTCAATGGGACAGAGAACCGGGGAGCTGTTTTTT; CDR3 protein: CASSMGQRTGELFF
J gene: TRBJ2-2; V gene: TRBV27; D gene: NA; clone size: NA; CDR3 DNA: TGTGCCAGCAGAGGACATGTTGGCACCGGGGAGCTGTTTTTT; CDR3 protein: CASRGHVGTGELFF
J gene: TRBJ2-3; V gene: TRBV5-6; D gene: NA; clone size: NA; CDR3 DNA: TGTGCCAGCAGCTCAGACAGGCACACAGATACGCAGTATTTT; CDR3 protein: CASSSDRHTDTQYF
J gene: TRBJ2-5; V gene: TRBV5-6; D gene: TRBD2; clone size: NA; CDR3 DNA: TGTGCCAGCAGCTGGGGGGAGGGGCTGGAGACCCAGTACTTC; CDR3 protein: CASSWGEGLETQYF
J gene: TRBJ2-3; V gene: TRBV12-5; D gene: NA; clone size: once; CDR3 DNA: TGTGCTAGTGGTTTAGGGGAGGTACCCGTAGATACGCAGTATTTT; CDR3 protein: CASGLGEVPVDTQYF
J gene: TRBJ1-2; V gene: TRBV19; D gene: NA; clone size: NA; CDR3 DNA: TGTGCCAGTAGTACAGAGGGCCGCAGTAACTATGGCTACACCTTC; CDR3 protein: CASSTEGRSNYGYTF
J gene: TRBJ2-7; V gene: TRBV9; D gene: NA; clone size: NA; CDR3 DNA: TGTGCCAGCAGCGTAGATCTGGAGTCCTACGAGCAGTACTTC; CDR3 protein: CASSVDLESYEQYF
J gene: TRBJ1-1; V gene: TRBV19; D gene: NA; clone size: once; CDR3 DNA: TGTGCCAGTAGTCCTTATGCGGGACTCACTGAAGCTTTCTTT; CDR3 protein: CASSPYAGLTEAFF
J gene: TRBJ1-1; V gene: TRBV27; D gene: NA; clone size: NA; CDR3 DNA: TGTGCCAGCAGTTGGGGGGCGGGGGGCGAAGCTTTCTTT; CDR3 protein: CASSWGAGGEAFF
J gene: TRBJ2-7; V gene: TRBV5-6; D gene: NA; clone size: NA; CDR3 DNA: TGTGCCAGCAGCCTGGGGGCGGAGCAGTACTTC; CDR3 protein: CASSLGAEQYF
J gene: TRBJ2-1; V gene: TRBV20-1; D gene: NA; clone size: NA; CDR3 DNA: TGCAGTGCTAGAGATACGGATGAGCAGTTCTTC; CDR3 protein: CSARDTDEQFF
J gene: TRBJ2-5; V gene: TRBV10-3; D gene: NA; clone size: NA; CDR3 DNA: TGTGCCATCAGTGCCAACAGGGACCAAGAGACCCAGTACTTC; CDR3 protein: CAISANRDQETQYF
J gene: TRBJ2-6; V gene: TRBV6-6; D gene: TRBD1; clone size: NA; CDR3 DNA: TGTGCCAGCAGTTCAACAGGGGGCGCTGGGGCCAACGTCCTGACTTTC; CDR3 protein: CASSSTGGAGANVLTF
J gene: TRBJ2-3; V gene: TRBV6-1; D gene: NA; clone size: NA; CDR3 DNA: TGTGCCAGCAGTGAAGGTAGCACCTACACAGATACGCAGTATTTT; CDR3 protein: CASSEGSTYTDTQYF
J gene: TRBJ1-6; V gene: TRBV5-6; D gene: TRBD1; clone size: NA; CDR3 DNA: TGTGCCAGCAGCTTGTCGCAGGGGGCGTATTCACCCCTCCACTTT; CDR3 protein: CASSLSQGAYSPLHF
J gene: TRBJ2-7; V gene: TRBV7-9; D gene: TRBD2; clone size: NA; CDR3 DNA: TGTGCCAGCAGCTTAGGCAGCAGCGGGAGGTTCGACGAGCAGTACTTC; CDR3 protein: CASSLGSSGRFDEQYF
J gene: TRBJ2-3; V gene: TRBV5-5; D gene: TRBD2; clone size: once; CDR3 DNA: TGTGCCAGCAGCTTGGGCGGGGGGGCCACAGATACGCAGTATTTT; CDR3 protein: CASSLGGGATDTQYF
J gene: TRBJ1-2; V gene: TRBV11-2; D gene: NA; clone size: NA; CDR3 DNA: TGTGCCAGCAGCTTCGGACAGAGCGGCTACACCTTC; CDR3 protein: CASSFGQSGYTF
J gene: TRBJ2-7; V gene: TRBV28; D gene: TRBD1; clone size: NA; CDR3 DNA: TGTGCCAGCACTGATAGGGACAGGGGTAAATACGAGCAGTACTTC; CDR3 protein: CASTDRDRGKYEQYF
J gene: TRBJ1-2; V gene: TRBV11-3; D gene: NA; clone size: NA; CDR3 DNA: TGTGCCAGCAGCTTAGACGGCTATGGCTACACCTTC; CDR3 protein: CASSLDGYGYTF
J gene: TRBJ2-1; V gene: TRBV2; D gene: NA; clone size: NA; CDR3 DNA: TGTGCCAGCAGTGAAGGGCGGGGTGAGCAGTTCTTC; CDR3 protein: CASSEGRGEQFF
J gene: TRBJ1-2; V gene: TRBV19; D gene: NA; clone size: NA; CDR3 DNA: TGTGCCAGTAGCACAGGTCTCGGCAACACCTTC; CDR3 protein: CASSTGLGNTF
J gene: TRBJ2-7; V gene: TRBV5-6; D gene: NA; clone size: NA; CDR3 DNA: TGTGCCAGCAGCTTATACTCCTACGAGCAGTACTTC; CDR3 protein: CASSLYSYEQYF
J gene: TRBJ2-3; V gene: TRBV11-2; D gene: NA; clone size: NA; CDR3 DNA: TGTGCCAGCAGCTTAAGGTTCGGGTCAGATACGCAGTATTTT; CDR3 protein: CASSLRFGSDTQYF
J gene: TRBJ2-7; V gene: TRBV7-6; D gene: TRBD2; clone size: few; CDR3 DNA: TGTGCCAGCAGCCAAAAAGGGAGGGGCTCCTACGAGCAGTACTTC; CDR3 protein: CASSQKGRGSYEQYF
J gene: TRBJ1-2; V gene: TRBV19; D gene: NA; clone size: NA; CDR3 DNA: TGTGCCAGTAGGGACTTCATTGGCCCCTATGGCTACACCTTC; CDR3 protein: CASRDFIGPYGYTF
J gene: TRBJ2-3; V gene: TRBV5-6; D gene: TRBD1; clone size: NA; CDR3 DNA: TGTGCCAGCAGCTTGGTAGGGGGCGATACGCAGTATTTT; CDR3 protein: CASSLVGGDTQYF
J gene: TRBJ1-4; V gene: TRBV9; D gene: TRBD1; clone size: NA; CDR3 DNA: TGTGCCAGCTCGCCAACAGGGGAAGCAACTAATGAAAAACTGTTTTTT; CDR3 protein: CASSPTGEATNEKLFF